The rows below give T cell receptor beta chains drawn from one sample of a study of T-cell memory formation after mild COVID-19. TCRdb ran MiXCR on the 5' RACE reads and lists one entry per CDR3 protein. Among a few hundred thousand distinct CDR3 sequences listed, approximately 27% were seen once. The sequenced sample consisted of PBMCs or a T cell subset sorted from them (not recorded which). The receptors come from an adult woman who had mild COVID-19 (a few samples of this study predate the infection). Cell type and time point are not known. Both conserved end residues are part of each CDR3. Fields, in order: D gene, V gene, J gene, clone size, CDR3 protein, CDR3 DNA. D genes are given only for firm matches. Some rows mark clone size as missing; the rest say once, few, many or name a class of expanded clone.

d_gene: TRBD1; v_gene: TRBV6-6; j_gene: TRBJ2-1; abundance: .; CDR3aa: CASSQQGDNEQFF; CDR3nt: TGTGCCAGCAGCCAGCAGGGGGACAATGAGCAGTTCTTC
d_gene: TRBD1; v_gene: TRBV27; j_gene: TRBJ1-2; abundance: few; CDR3aa: CASSFSSGTGRRGYTF; CDR3nt: TGTGCCAGCAGTTTTTCTTCCGGGACAGGGAGGCGCGGCTACACCTTC
d_gene: .; v_gene: TRBV24-1; j_gene: TRBJ2-1; abundance: few; CDR3aa: CATSAPADPRGGNEQFF; CDR3nt: TGTGCCACCAGTGCCCCCGCCGATCCTAGGGGTGGCAATGAGCAGTTCTTC
d_gene: .; v_gene: TRBV6-5; j_gene: TRBJ1-4; abundance: .; CDR3aa: CAIRGGTTNEKLFF; CDR3nt: TGTGCCATCCGAGGGGGGACAACTAATGAAAAACTGTTTTTT
d_gene: .; v_gene: TRBV19; j_gene: TRBJ2-7; abundance: .; CDR3aa: CASSIGPIGEQYF; CDR3nt: TGTGCCAGTAGTATAGGACCCATAGGGGAGCAGTACTTC
d_gene: TRBD2; v_gene: TRBV29-1; j_gene: TRBJ2-7; abundance: few; CDR3aa: CSVGGSGGYSYEQYF; CDR3nt: TGCAGCGTTGGGGGCAGCGGGGGTTACTCCTACGAGCAGTACTTC
d_gene: TRBD1; v_gene: TRBV15; j_gene: TRBJ2-7; abundance: .; CDR3aa: CATSRDGDRAYEQYF; CDR3nt: TGTGCCACCAGCAGAGATGGGGACAGGGCCTACGAGCAGTACTTC
d_gene: .; v_gene: TRBV9; j_gene: TRBJ1-1; abundance: few; CDR3aa: CASSVGVVTEAFF; CDR3nt: TGTGCCAGCAGCGTAGGGGTGGTCACTGAAGCTTTCTTT
d_gene: TRBD1; v_gene: TRBV6-2/TRBV6-3; j_gene: TRBJ2-2; abundance: few; CDR3aa: CASSYKGQGMAGELFF; CDR3nt: TGTGCCAGCAGTTACAAAGGACAGGGAATGGCCGGGGAGCTGTTTTTT
d_gene: .; v_gene: TRBV12-3/TRBV12-4; j_gene: TRBJ2-6; abundance: .; CDR3aa: CASMPLLKRSGAGANVLTF; CDR3nt: TGTGCCAGCATGCCCTTATTGAAAAGGTCTGGGGCTGGGGCCAACGTCCTGACTTTC